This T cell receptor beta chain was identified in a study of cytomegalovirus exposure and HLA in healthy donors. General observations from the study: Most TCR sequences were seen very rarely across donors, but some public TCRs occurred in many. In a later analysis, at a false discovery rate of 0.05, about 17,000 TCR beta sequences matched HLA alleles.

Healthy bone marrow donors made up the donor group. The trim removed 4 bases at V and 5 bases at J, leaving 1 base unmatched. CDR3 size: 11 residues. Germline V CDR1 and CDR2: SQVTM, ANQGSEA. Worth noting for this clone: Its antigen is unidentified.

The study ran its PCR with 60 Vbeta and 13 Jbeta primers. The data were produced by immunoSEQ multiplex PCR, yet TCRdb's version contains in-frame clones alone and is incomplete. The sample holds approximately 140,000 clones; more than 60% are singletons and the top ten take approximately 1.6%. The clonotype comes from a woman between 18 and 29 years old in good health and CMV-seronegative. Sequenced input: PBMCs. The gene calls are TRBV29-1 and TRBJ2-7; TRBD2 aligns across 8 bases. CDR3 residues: CSVGSGNEQYF. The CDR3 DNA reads TGCAGCGTTGGTAGCGGGAACGAGCAGTACTTC.